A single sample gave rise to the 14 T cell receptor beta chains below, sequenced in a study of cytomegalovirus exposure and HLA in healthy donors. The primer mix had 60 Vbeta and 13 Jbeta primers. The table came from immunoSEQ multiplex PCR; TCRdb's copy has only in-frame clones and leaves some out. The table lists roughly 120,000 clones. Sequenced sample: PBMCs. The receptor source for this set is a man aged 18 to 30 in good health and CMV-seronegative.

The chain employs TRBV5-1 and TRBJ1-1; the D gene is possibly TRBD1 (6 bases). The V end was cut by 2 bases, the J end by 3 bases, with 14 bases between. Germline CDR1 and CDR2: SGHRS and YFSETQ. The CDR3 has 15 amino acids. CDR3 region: CASSLRPGVDTEAFF. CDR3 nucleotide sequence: TGCGCCAGCAGCTTAAGGCCAGGGGTCGACACTGAAGCTTTCTTT.

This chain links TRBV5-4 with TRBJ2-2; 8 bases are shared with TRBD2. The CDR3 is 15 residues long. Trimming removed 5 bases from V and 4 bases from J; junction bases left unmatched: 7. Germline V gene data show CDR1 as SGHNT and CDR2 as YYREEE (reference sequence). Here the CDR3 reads CASSPGLDGTGELFF. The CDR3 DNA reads TGTGCCAGCAGTCCGGGACTAGATGGCACCGGGGAGCTGTTTTTT.

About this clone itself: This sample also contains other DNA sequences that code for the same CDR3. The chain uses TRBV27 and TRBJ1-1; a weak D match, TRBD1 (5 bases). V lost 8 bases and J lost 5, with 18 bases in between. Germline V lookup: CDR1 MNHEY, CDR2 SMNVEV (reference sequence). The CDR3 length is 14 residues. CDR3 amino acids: CASSKLWGETEAFF. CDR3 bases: TGTGCCAGCTCGAAACTCTGGGGGGAAACTGAAGCTTTCTTT.

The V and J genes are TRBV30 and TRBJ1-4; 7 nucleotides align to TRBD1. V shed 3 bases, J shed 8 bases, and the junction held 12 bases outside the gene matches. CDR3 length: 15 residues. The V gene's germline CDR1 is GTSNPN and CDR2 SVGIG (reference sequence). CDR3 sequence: CAWSPTGPWGEKLFF. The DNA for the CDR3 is TGTGCCTGGAGCCCGACAGGGCCTTGGGGAGAAAAACTGTTTTTT.

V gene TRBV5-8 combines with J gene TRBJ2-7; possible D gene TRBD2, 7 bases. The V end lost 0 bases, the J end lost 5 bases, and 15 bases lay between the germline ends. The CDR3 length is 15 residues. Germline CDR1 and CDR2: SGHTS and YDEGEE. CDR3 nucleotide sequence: TGTGCCAGCAGCTTGGAGGGAGGGAGGGGGAACGAGCAGTACTTC. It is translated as CASSLEGGRGNEQYF.

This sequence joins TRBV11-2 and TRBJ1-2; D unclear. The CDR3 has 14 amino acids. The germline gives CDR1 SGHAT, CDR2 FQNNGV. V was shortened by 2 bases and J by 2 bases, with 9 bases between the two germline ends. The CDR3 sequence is CASSLRSGNYGYTF. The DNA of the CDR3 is TGTGCCAGCAGCTTAAGGTCGGGGAACTATGGCTACACCTTC. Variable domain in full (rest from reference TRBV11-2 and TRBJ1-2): EAGVAQSPRYKIIEKRQSVAFWCNPISGHATLYWYQQILGQGPKLLIQFQNNGVVDDSQLPKDRFSAERLKGVDSTLKIQPAKLEDSAVYLCASSLRSGNYGYTFGSGTRLTVV.

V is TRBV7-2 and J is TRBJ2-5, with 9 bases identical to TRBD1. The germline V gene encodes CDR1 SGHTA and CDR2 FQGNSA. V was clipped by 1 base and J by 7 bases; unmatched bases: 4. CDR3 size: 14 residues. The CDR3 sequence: CASSLGTGAGTQYF. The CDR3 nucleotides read TGTGCCAGCAGCTTAGGGACAGGGGCCGGGACCCAGTACTTC.

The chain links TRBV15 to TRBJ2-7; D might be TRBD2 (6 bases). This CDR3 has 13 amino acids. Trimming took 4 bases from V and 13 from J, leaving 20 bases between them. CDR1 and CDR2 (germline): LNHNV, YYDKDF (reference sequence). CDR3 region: CATSTKGGVGKYF. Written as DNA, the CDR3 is TGTGCCACCAGCACAAAAGGAGGGGTCGGGAAATACTTC.

The CDR3 protein is CATSSSGLPYGYTF. DNA for the CDR3: TGTGCCACCAGCAGTAGCGGGCTTCCCTATGGCTACACCTTC. The gene calls are TRBV15 and TRBJ1-2; D uncertain. The V end lost 3 bases, the J end lost 4 bases, and 12 bases lay between the germline ends. CDR1 and CDR2 from the germline V gene are LNHNV and YYDKDF (reference sequence). The CDR3 runs to 14 residues. The full variable domain, in which reference TRBV15 and TRBJ1-2 provide the parts outside the CDR3, is DAMVIQNPRYQVTQFGKPVTLSCSQTLNHNVMYWYQQKSSQAPKLLFHYYDKDFNNEADTPDNFQSRRPNTSFCFLDIRSPGLGDTAMYLCATSSSGLPYGYTFGSGTRLTVV.

CDR3 DNA sequence: TGTGCCAGCGCCATGGGGGGGAGTAGGACAGATACGCAGTATTTT. Amino acids: CASAMGGSRTDTQYF. The chain employs TRBV7-3 and TRBJ2-3, with 7 positions matching TRBD2. The CDR3 runs to 15 residues. The V segment lost 8 bases and the J segment 3 bases; nucleotides outside the gene matches: 11. CDR1 is SGHTA and CDR2 is FQGTGA in the germline V gene. Supplemented by reference TRBV7-3 and TRBJ2-3, the full variable domain reads GAGVSQTPSNKVTEKGKYVELRCDPISGHTALYWYRQSLGQGPEFLIYFQGTGAADDSGLPNDRFFAVRPEGSVSTLKIQRTERGDSAVYLCASAMGGSRTDTQYFGPGTRLTVL.

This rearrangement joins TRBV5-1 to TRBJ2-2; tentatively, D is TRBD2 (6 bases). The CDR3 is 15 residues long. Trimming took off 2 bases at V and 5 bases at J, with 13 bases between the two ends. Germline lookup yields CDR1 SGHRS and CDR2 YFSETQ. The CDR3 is CASSLHPEGTGELFF. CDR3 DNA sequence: TGCGCCAGCAGCTTACATCCGGAGGGGACCGGGGAGCTGTTTTTT.

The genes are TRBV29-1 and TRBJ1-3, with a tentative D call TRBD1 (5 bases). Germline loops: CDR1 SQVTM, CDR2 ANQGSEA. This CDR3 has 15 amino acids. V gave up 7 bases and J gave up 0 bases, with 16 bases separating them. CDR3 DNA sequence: TGCAGCGCCCGGACACTTCGGAGCTCTGGAAACACCATATATTTT. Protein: CSARTLRSSGNTIYF.

The CDR3 DNA is TGTGCCATACGACAGGGGGGGTACGAGCAGTACTTC. Protein product: CAIRQGGYEQYF. The chain carries TRBV28 and TRBJ2-7; 9 bases are a match to TRBD1. Trimming took 10 bases from V and 4 from J; bases not matched to a gene: 5. The CDR3 loop spans 12 amino acids. Germline V gives CDR1 MDHEN, CDR2 SYDVKM.

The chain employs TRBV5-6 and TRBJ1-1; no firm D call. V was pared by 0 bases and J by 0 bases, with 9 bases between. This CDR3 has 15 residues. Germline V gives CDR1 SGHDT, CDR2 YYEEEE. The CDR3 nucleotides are TGTGCCAGCAGCTTGGGGGAGGGCCTGAACACTGAAGCTTTCTTT. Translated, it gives CASSLGEGLNTEAFF.